The TCR beta chain described here comes from a study of OX40 agonist ivuxolimab in advanced cancers. Libraries were prepared by immunoSEQ multiplex PCR; TCRdb keeps only in-frame clonotypes and omits some of them. The sample has approximately 62,000 clones; 80% to 95% are singletons. The germline CDR1 and CDR2 sequences are SGHDN and FVKESK. CDR3 size: 14 residues. Deletions cut 4 bases from V and 8 bases from J, with 16 bases between. Enrollment shut out patients with autoimmune disease history or systemic immunosuppression. The sequencing used CD4+ or CD8+ T cells sorted from blood, collected in a trial of the OX40 agonist ivuxolimab. The sequence derives from an adult with an advanced solid tumor such as melanoma, head and neck, liver or kidney cancer. The J gene is TRBJ2-3, the V gene TRBV14; a possible D gene is TRBD2 (7 bases). The CDR3 reads CASSPLGGGFTQYF. The CDR3 coding sequence is TGTGCCAGCAGCCCCCTGGGCGGGGGCTTTACGCAGTATTTT. The full variable domain, completed using reference TRBV14 and TRBJ2-3, is EAGVTQFPSHSVIEKGQTVTLRCDPISGHDNLYWYRRVMGKEIKFLLHFVKESKQDESGMPNNRFLAERTGGTYSTLKVQPAELEDSGVYFCASSPLGGGFTQYFGPGTRLTVL.